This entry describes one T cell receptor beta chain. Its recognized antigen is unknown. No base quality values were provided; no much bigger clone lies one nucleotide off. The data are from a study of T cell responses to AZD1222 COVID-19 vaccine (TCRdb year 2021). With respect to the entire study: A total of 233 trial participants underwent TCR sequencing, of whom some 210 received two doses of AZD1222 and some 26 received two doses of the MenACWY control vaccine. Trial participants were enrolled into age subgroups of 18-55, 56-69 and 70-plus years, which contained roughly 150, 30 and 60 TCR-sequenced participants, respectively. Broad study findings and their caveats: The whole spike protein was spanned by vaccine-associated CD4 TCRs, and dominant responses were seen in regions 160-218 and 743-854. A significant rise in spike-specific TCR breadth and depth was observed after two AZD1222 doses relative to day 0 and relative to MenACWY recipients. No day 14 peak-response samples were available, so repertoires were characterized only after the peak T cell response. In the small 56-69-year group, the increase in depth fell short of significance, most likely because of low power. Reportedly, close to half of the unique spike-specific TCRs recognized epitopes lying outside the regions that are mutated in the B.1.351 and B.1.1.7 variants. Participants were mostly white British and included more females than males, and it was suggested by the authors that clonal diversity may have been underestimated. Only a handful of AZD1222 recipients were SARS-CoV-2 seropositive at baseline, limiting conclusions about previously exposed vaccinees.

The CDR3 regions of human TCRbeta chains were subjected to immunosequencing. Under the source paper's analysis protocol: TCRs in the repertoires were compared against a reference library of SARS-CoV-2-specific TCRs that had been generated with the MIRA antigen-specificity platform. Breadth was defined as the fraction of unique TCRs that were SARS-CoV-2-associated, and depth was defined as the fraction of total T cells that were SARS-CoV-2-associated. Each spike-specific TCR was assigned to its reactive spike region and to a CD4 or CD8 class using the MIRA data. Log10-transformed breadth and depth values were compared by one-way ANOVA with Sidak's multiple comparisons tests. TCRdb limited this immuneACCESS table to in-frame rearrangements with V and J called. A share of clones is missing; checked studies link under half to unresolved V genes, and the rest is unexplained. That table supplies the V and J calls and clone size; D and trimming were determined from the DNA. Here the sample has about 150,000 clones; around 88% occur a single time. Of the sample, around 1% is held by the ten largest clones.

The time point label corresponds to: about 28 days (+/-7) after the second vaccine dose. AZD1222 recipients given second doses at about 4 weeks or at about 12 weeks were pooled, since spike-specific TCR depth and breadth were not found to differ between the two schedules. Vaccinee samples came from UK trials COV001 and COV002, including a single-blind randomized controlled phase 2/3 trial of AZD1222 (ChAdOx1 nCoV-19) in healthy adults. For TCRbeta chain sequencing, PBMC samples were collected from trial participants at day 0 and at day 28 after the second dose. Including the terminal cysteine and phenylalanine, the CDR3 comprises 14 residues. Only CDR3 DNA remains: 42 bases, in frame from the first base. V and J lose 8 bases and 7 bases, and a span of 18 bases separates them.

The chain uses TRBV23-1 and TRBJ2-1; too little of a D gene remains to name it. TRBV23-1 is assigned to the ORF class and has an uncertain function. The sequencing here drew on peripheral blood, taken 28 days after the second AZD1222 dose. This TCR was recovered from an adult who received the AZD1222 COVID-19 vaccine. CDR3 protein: CASEGADNTNEQFF. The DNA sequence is TGCGCCAGCGAAGGAGCAGACAACACTAATGAGCAGTTCTTC.